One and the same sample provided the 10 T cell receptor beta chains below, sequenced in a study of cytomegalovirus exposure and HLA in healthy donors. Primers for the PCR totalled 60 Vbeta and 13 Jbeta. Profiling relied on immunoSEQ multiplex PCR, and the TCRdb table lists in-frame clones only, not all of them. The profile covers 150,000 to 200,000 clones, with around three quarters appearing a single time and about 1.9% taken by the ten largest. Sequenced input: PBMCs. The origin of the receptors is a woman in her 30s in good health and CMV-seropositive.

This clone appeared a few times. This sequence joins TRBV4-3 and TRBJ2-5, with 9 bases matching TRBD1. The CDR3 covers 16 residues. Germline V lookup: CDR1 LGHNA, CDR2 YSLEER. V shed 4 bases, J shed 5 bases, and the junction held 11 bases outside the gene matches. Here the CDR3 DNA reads TGCGCCAGCAGCCGAGTAATGGGACAGGGCAGGGAGACCCAGTACTTC. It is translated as CASSRVMGQGRETQYF.

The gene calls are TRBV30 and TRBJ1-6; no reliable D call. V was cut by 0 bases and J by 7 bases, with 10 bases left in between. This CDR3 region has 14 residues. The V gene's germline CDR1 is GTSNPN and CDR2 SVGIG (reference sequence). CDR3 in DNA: TGTGCCTGGAGTGTAAACGCGGGGAATTCACCCCTCCACTTT. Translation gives CAWSVNAGNSPLHF.

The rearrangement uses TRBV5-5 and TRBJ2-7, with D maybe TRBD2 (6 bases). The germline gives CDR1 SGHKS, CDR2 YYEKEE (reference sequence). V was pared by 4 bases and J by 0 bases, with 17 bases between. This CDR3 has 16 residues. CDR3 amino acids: CASSEPGLLSSYEQYF. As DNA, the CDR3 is TGTGCCAGCAGCGAGCCGGGACTCCTAAGCTCCTACGAGCAGTACTTC. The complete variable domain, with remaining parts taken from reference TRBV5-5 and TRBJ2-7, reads DAGVTQSPTHLIKTRGQQVTLRCSPISGHKSVSWYQQVLGQGPQFIFQYYEKEERGRGNFPDRFSARQFPNYSSELNVNALLLGDSALYLCASSEPGLLSSYEQYFGPGTRLTVT.

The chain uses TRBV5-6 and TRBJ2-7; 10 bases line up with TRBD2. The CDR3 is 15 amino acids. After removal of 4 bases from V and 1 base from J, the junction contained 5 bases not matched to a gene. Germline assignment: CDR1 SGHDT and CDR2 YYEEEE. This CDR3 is CASSEVAGGSYEQYF. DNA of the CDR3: TGTGCCAGCAGCGAAGTAGCGGGGGGATCCTACGAGCAGTACTTC.

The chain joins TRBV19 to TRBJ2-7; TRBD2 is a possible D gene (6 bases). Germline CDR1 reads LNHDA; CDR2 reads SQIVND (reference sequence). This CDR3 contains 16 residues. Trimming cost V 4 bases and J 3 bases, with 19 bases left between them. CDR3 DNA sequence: TGTGCCAGTAGTAAAGGGACTTCGCTGAGCCACTACGAGCAGTACTTC. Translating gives CASSKGTSLSHYEQYF.

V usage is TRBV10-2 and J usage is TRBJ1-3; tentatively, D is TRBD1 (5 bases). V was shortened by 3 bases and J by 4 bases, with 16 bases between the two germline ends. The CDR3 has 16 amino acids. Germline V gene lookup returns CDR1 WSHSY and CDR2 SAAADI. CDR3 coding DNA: TGCGCCAGCAGTGACCCACCAGGGAACTCCGGAAACACCATATATTTT. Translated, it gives CASSDPPGNSGNTIYF.

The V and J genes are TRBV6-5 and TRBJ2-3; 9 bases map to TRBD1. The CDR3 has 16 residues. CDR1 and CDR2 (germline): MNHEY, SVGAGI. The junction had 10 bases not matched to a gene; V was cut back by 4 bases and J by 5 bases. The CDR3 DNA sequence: TGTGCCAGCAGTTCTTTACCACAGGGGGCCGGAGATACGCAGTATTTT. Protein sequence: CASSSLPQGAGDTQYF.

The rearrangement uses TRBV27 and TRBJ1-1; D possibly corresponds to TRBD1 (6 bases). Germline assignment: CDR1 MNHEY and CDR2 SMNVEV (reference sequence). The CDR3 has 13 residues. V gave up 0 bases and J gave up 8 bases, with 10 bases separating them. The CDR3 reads CASSLSGAREAFF. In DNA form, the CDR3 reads TGTGCCAGCAGTTTATCGGGGGCGCGGGAAGCTTTCTTT.

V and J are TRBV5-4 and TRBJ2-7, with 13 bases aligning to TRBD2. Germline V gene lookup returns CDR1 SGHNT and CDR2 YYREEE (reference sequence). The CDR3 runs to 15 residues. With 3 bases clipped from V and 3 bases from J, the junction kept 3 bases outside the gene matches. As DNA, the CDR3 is TGTGCCAGCAGCTGGGGGACTAGCGGGGACTACGAGCAGTACTTC. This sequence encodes CASSWGTSGDYEQYF.

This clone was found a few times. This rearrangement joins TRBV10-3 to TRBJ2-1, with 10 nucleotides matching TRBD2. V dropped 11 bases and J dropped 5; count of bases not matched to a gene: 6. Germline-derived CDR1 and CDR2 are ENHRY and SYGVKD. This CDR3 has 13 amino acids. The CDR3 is CALSSGGNNEQFF. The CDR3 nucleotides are TGTGCCCTTTCTAGCGGGGGAAACAATGAGCAGTTCTTC.